A single sample gave rise to the 7 T cell receptor beta chains below, sequenced in a study of CD8+ T cells in alopecia areata. Sample treatment: oral pan-JAK inhibitor, 5-10 mg twice daily. Reverse transcribed after extraction, RNA yielded cDNA as the sequencing template. Using immunoSEQ multiplex PCR, the repertoire was profiled, and TCRdb retains in-frame clones only, with some absent. The sample lists approximately 150,000 clones, about 61% occurring once. The input for sequencing was CD4+ T cells sorted from blood, taken at roughly week 58, from a patient treated with tofacitinib. The source of these receptors is a human donor with alopecia areata.

The chain uses TRBV6-5 and TRBJ1-5, with unresolved D. V was shortened by 2 bases and J by 2 bases, with 7 bases between the two germline ends. Germline CDR1 reads MNHEY; CDR2 reads SVGAGI. The CDR3 spans 14 residues. The CDR3 region has the DNA TGTGCCAGCAGTTACCGTCGTGGCAATCAGCCCCAGCATTTT. Translated, it gives CASSYRRGNQPQHF.

The CDR3 sequence is CASGLSNTGELFF. In DNA, the CDR3 is TGTGCCAGCGGACTATCGAACACCGGGGAGCTGTTTTTT. The rearrangement uses TRBV10-3 and TRBJ2-2; a possible D gene is TRBD2 (6 bases). The CDR3 loop spans 13 amino acids. Germline-derived CDR1 and CDR2 are ENHRY and SYGVKD. Trimming took 10 bases from V and 0 from J, leaving 9 bases between them.

The chain is built from TRBV15 and TRBJ2-1; TRBD2 matches at 11 bases. Germline trimming cut 1 base from V and 10 bases from J; bases unmatched to any gene: 6. CDR3 length: 15 residues. Germline CDR1 is LNHNV and CDR2 is YYDKDF (reference sequence). The CDR3 bases are TGTGCCACCAGCAGAGCGGGACTAGCGGCGGAAGAGCAGTTCTTC. It is translated as CATSRAGLAAEEQFF.

The rearrangement joins TRBV6-5 to TRBJ1-6; 8 nucleotides align to TRBD1. This CDR3 has 15 residues. Germline CDR1 and CDR2: MNHEY and SVGAGI. Trimming at V came to 5 bases and at J to 9 bases, leaving 9 bases not matched to a gene. The CDR3 nucleotides read TGTGCCAGCAGTCGCACCCAGGGGGCGAGTTCACCCCTCCACTTT. Translated: CASSRTQGASSPLHF.

CDR3 region: CASRQDEAGELFF. As DNA, the CDR3 is TGTGCCAGCAGACAGGACGAGGCCGGGGAGCTGTTTTTT. V is TRBV28 and J is TRBJ2-2, with D possibly TRBD1 on 5 matching bases. The germline V gene has CDR1 MDHEN and CDR2 SYDVKM. The CDR3 sequence is 13 residues long. Between the trimmed V and J ends, which lost 6 bases and 6 bases, there was a span of 11 bases.

This clone was detected only a few times. This sequence joins TRBV6-6 and TRBJ2-1; no reliable D call. The length of the CDR3 is 15 residues. CDR1 and CDR2 from the germline V gene are MNHNY and SVGAGI (reference sequence). V lost 4 bases and J 0 bases, leaving 10 bases between the germline ends. The CDR3 DNA follows: TGTGCCAGCAGTTCGGGCATGAGCTCCTACAATGAGCAGTTCTTC. As protein: CASSSGMSSYNEQFF.

The rearrangement links TRBV29-1 to TRBJ2-5, with D possibly being TRBD2 (7 bases). The germline V gene encodes CDR1 SQVTM and CDR2 ANQGSEA. This CDR3 is built from 14 residues. Trimming took 3 bases from V and 4 from J, leaving 15 bases between them. CDR3 bases: TGCAGCGTTGATTGGGGGGGCGCGACAGAGACCCAGTACTTC. Amino acids: CSVDWGGATETQYF.